This TCR beta chain was sequenced during a study of blood T cell repertoires in COVID-19 (TCRdb year 2020). General notes on the study: Samples from collaborators originated in the United States, Italy and Spain and spanned both the acute and convalescent phases of COVID-19. The prospective study material was composed of cDNA or gDNA derived from T cells, B-cell-depleted T cells, or PBMCs. Subjects who had been exposed to COVID-19, were actively infected with it, or had recovered from it provided the deeply sampled blood TCRbeta repertoires that made up the dataset. The repertoires were released in a freely available public database meant as a resource for research on the immune response to SARS-CoV-2. Samples were obtained from the ongoing ImmuneRACE study (first 160 participants) and from 1,254 subjects provided by 6 global collaborators. The sample metadata nearly always contained a de-identified subject ID, COVID-19 status, age in years and sex. HLA class I and class II types, where available, came from metadata supplied by the sample provider rather than from assay-based typing.

Broad study findings and their caveats: How much clinical and demographic metadata was included differed by source and by participant, and the metadata was provided uncurated.

The immunoSEQ Assay, a bias-controlled multiplex PCR, was used to amplify TCRbeta CDR3 regions from genomic DNA. The paper's data handling went like this. Within the assay, amplification of reference gene primers was used to estimate how many nucleated cells each sample contained. To quantify the absolute abundance of each unique TCRbeta CDR3 rearrangement, sequence reads were collapsed and filtered. For each sample, productive Simpson clonality was calculated by taking the square root of Simpson's diversity index across productive rearrangements. The table was pulled from immuneACCESS by TCRdb, which kept in-frame rearrangements only. Such tables lose some clones; where checked, under half of the loss comes from unresolved V genes, and the rest has no known cause. D and trimming were read from the DNA, whereas the V and J calls and clone size are those reported in that table. The table for this sample lists about 75,000 clones; 88% of them were counted only once. Roughly 45% of the sample goes to the ten largest clones.

Whole blood was collected in K2EDTA tubes by collaborating institutions according to the institutions' own protocols. Collaborator samples were shipped for TCRbeta analysis as frozen whole blood, isolated PBMCs, or DNA extracted from either sample type. Of note for this clone: Its specific antigen is unknown. No much larger clonotype is one base removed from it; base qualities were not supplied.

The V and J ends are trimmed by 8 bases and 8 bases, leaving 16 bases between them. The CDR3 numbers 13 residues from cysteine through phenylalanine. Solely the CDR3 DNA is kept, with 39 bases framed from the first base. From the germline V gene, CDR1 is SNHLY and CDR2 is FYNNEI. The sequence derives from a human donor in a cohort sampled during active COVID-19. The sequencing sample was made of peripheral blood. The chain couples TRBV2 to TRBJ2-1; a weak D assignment points to TRBD2 (5 bases agree). The CDR3 protein sequence reads: CASAWEPVDEQFF. The nucleotide sequence reads as follows: TGTGCCAGCGCTTGGGAGCCCGTGGATGAGCAGTTCTTC. Outside the CDR3, residues come from the reference TRBV2 and TRBJ2-1 proteins, so the full variable domain is: EPEVTQTPSHQVTQMGQEVILRCVPISNHLYFYWYRQILGQKVEFLVSFYNNEISEKSEIFDDQFSVERPDGSNFTLKIRSTKLEDSAMYFCASAWEPVDEQFFGPGTRLTVL.